This T cell receptor (beta chain) was identified in a study of cytotoxic CD8 clonotypes in ibrutinib-treated CLL (dated by TCRdb to the early 2020s). Concerning the study at large: The cohort included about 15 treatment-naive and eleven to twelve relapsed/refractory patients; 17 to 18 were IGHV unmutated. Responses were partial in roughly 24 patients and complete in 2; after median around 68 months follow-up, some 14 stayed in remission and about twelve progressed. The response samples were drawn at a median of 12 months into treatment, with a range of roughly 6 to 36 months. An average of roughly 270,000 productive templates and approximately 90,000 productive rearrangements was obtained per sample. Of the approximately 94 people in the trial, around 25 had longitudinal samples available. Cryopreserved peripheral blood mononuclear cells were obtained prior to treatment, at the time of response, and at either disease progression or sustained remission. All remission and progressive disease samples were collected while patients were still receiving ibrutinib. General study outcomes and caveats: Sustained-remission and progressing patients did not have matched sampling times, and lymph node repertoires were not examined. Clonality rose at ibrutinib response, remained stable during sustained remission, and dropped back toward baseline at progression. Public clonotypes were rare and either contracted or stayed stable during treatment, and the rise in clonality at ibrutinib response reflected the expansion of private clonotypes. Baseline clonality exceeded that of age-matched healthy donors and correlated strongly with circulating CD8+ T-cell counts.

The goal of deep resolution MiSeq sequencing was a depth between 1 in 1 million and 1 in 200,000 T cells, and coverage averaged 10x per clonotype. The immunoSEQ hsTCRB Kit was used to generate TCR beta libraries. The study's own analysis went as follows. Data were analyzed with ImmunoSEQ Data Assistant and ImmunoSEQ Analyzer, with V, D and J genes assigned per IMGT definitions. Clonality, which ranges from 0 to 1, was calculated as one minus the normalized Shannon entropy of productive rearrangement frequencies. Only overrepresented clonotypes making up at least 0.05% of each patient's repertoire were included in the public clonotype analysis. Around 13 age-matched healthy donor repertoires from immuneACCESS were used as controls for clonality. What TCRdb holds here is the immuneACCESS table cut down to in-frame rearrangements. Part of the clones is not present; checked against another copy, under half of the missing clones reflect an unresolved V gene, and the others are unexplained. The DNA was the basis for D and trimming; V, J and clone size are from that table. In all, the sample holds 90,000 to 100,000 clones, and around four fifths of those were seen once. The ten largest clonotypes hold about 30% of the sample.

Based on the germline V gene (reference sequence), the CDR1 and CDR2 sequences are MNHNY and SVGAGI. The CDR3, from cysteine to phenylalanine, totals 15 residues. The read is trimmed to its CDR3 DNA, 45 bases read in frame from base 1. Trimming removed 6 bases from V and 7 bases from J; the gene matches leave 4 bases unexplained. This specimen's time point label, interpreted: approximately 11 months on ibrutinib. For TCR beta library preparation, around 2.1 micrograms of genomic DNA were extracted from the cryopreserved PBMCs. High-throughput TCR beta sequencing was performed on longitudinal blood samples from CLL patients receiving ibrutinib monotherapy. The patients were enrolled in a single-center, open-label phase 2 trial of ibrutinib monotherapy. Remarks on this clone: Its antigen has not been determined. One base away there is no much larger clone; base qualities are not given.

Source: PBMCs, taken after 12 months of ibrutinib treatment. This receptor chain uses TRBV6-6 and TRBJ2-1; TRBD2 fits 15 bases in the junction. This receptor was obtained from a human donor with chronic lymphocytic leukemia. The nucleotides read TGTGCCAGCAGGCGGACTAGCGGGGGGGCTAATGAGCAGTTCTTC. It translates as CASRRTSGGANEQFF.